The 32 T cell receptor beta chains listed next were all sequenced from one sample in a study of neoadjuvant nivolumab and ipilimumab in lung cancer. Here immunoSEQ multiplex PCR was the method, and the copy in TCRdb shows in-frame clones only, minus some. The sample records approximately 17,000 clones, more than 65% being singletons. The sample in question was tumor tissue, obtained after neoadjuvant nivolumab, alone or with ipilimumab, at or shortly before surgery. Receptor source: an adult with non-small cell lung cancer.

The rearrangement joins TRBV6-6 to TRBJ2-7, with 7 nucleotides matching TRBD2. The length of the CDR3 is 13 residues. Germline CDR1 and CDR2: MNHNY and SVGAGI (reference sequence). V lost 6 bases to trimming and J lost 4 bases; unmatched junction nucleotides: 6. CDR3 sequence: CASSRTRDYEQYF. The CDR3 region has the DNA TGTGCCAGCAGCCGGACTAGAGATTACGAGCAGTACTTC.

The rearrangement links TRBV5-1 to TRBJ2-1, with 8 bases lining up with TRBD1. This CDR3 region has 15 residues. V lost 0 bases to trimming and J lost 2 bases; unmatched junction nucleotides: 1. The germline V gene has CDR1 SGHRS and CDR2 YFSETQ. CDR3 loop: CASSLEGQAYNEQFF. DNA of the CDR3: TGCGCCAGCAGCTTGGAGGGACAGGCCTACAATGAGCAGTTCTTC.

The V gene is TRBV9, the J gene TRBJ2-7; D is possibly TRBD2 (6 bases). The V and J ends lost 8 bases and 2 bases respectively, with 11 bases between them. From germline, CDR1 is SGDLS and CDR2 YYNGEE. The CDR3 has 12 residues. CDR3 DNA sequence: TGTGCCAGTGGGACGGGAGCCTACGAGCAGTACTTC. It encodes CASGTGAYEQYF.

This chain connects TRBV11-3 to TRBJ2-1, with D unresolved. The germline V gene encodes CDR1 SGHNT and CDR2 YENEEA. V lost 3 bases, J lost 7 bases, and 16 bases lay in between. The CDR3 spans 15 residues. The DNA of the CDR3 is TGTGCCAGCAGCTTTGTATCAGACGTTGGTAATGAGCAGTTCTTC. This sequence encodes CASSFVSDVGNEQFF.

The genes are TRBV11-3 and TRBJ2-1; TRBD1 aligns across 8 bases. The CDR3 is 13 residues long. The junction had 5 bases not matched to a gene; V was cut back by 5 bases and J by 8 bases. CDR1 SGHNT and CDR2 YENEEA come from the germline V gene. CDR3 sequence (DNA): TGTGCCAGCAGCCCCAGGGGGCTCGATGAGCAGTTCTTC. Protein sequence: CASSPRGLDEQFF.

CDR3: CASSLTILAGLDNEQFF. The DNA for the CDR3 is TGTGCCAGCAGTTTAACCATCCTAGCGGGATTAGACAATGAGCAGTTCTTC. V gene TRBV27 combines with J gene TRBJ2-1; 9 bases align to TRBD2. The CDR3 is 17 amino acids. The V gene's germline CDR1 is MNHEY and CDR2 SMNVEV (reference sequence). The junction had 10 bases not matched to a gene; V was cut back by 2 bases and J by 5 bases.

The chain carries TRBV5-1 and TRBJ2-7; 8 nucleotides agree with TRBD2. The CDR3 is 16 amino acids. Germline CDR1 reads SGHRS; CDR2 reads YFSETQ. V was clipped by 5 bases and J by 4 bases; unmatched bases: 14. The CDR3 region is CASRLRPSTSGYEQYF. The CDR3 bases are TGCGCCAGCAGGCTCCGACCCAGTACTAGCGGTTACGAGCAGTACTTC.

The V call is TRBV5-4, the J call TRBJ2-7; D is uncertain. V was pared by 4 bases and J by 6 bases, with 14 bases between. The CDR3 length is 13 residues. The germline CDR1 and CDR2 sequences are SGHNT and YYREEE (reference sequence). The DNA for the CDR3 is TGTGCCAGCAGCCGAGATACTGCCGGCGAGCAGTACTTC. Protein sequence: CASSRDTAGEQYF.

J is TRBJ2-5 and V is TRBV6-5; D might be TRBD1 or TRBD2, each matching 6 bases. Germline V gene sequence: CDR1 MNHEY, CDR2 SVGAGI. With 6 bases removed from V and 5 bases from J, the gap between germline ends came to 13 bases. CDR3 length: 13 residues. The CDR3 region has the DNA TGTGCCAGCAGCCCGGGGGCGGGGGAGACCCAGTACTTC. Translation gives CASSPGAGETQYF.

The chain recombines TRBV6-5 with TRBJ2-7; 7 bases match TRBD1. CDR1 is MNHEY, CDR2 SVGAGI, per germline. V shed 8 bases and J 2 bases; nucleotides not matched to a gene: 6. The CDR3 is 13 residues long. This chain's CDR3 is CASQGQGAYEQYF. The DNA of the CDR3 is TGTGCCAGCCAGGGGCAGGGGGCCTACGAGCAGTACTTC.

This clone was counted only a few times. The chain has TRBV2 and TRBJ1-2; the D is unclear. The CDR3 has 16 residues. V gave up 5 bases and J gave up 4 bases, with 20 bases separating them. Looked up from germline, CDR1 is SNHLY and CDR2 is FYNNEI. In DNA, the CDR3 is TGTGCCAGCAGTCCAACCTCCGGCAACCAATCCTATGGCTACACCTTC. Translated, it gives CASSPTSGNQSYGYTF.

The chain uses TRBV6-1 and TRBJ2-1; 7 bases fit TRBD1. Germline V gene lookup returns CDR1 MNHNS and CDR2 SASEGT. V lost 7 bases, J lost 7 bases, and 7 bases stayed unmatched. The CDR3 totals 13 residues. In DNA, the CDR3 is TGTGCCAGCACTCGACAGGGTCAGAATGAGCAGTTCTTC. Amino acid sequence: CASTRQGQNEQFF.

V gene TRBV29-1 combines with J gene TRBJ1-1; D might be TRBD1 (6 bases). The CDR3 contains 13 residues. Germline CDR1 reads SQVTM; CDR2 reads ANQGSEA. V was shortened by 6 bases and J by 1 base, with 12 bases between the two germline ends. The CDR3 region has the DNA TGCAGCGTGGGGGGCGGAGGGAACACTGAAGCTTTCTTT. This encodes CSVGGGGNTEAFF.

V gene TRBV5-5 combines with J gene TRBJ1-1; D is ambiguous. With 4 bases removed from V and 0 bases from J, the gap between germline ends came to 7 bases. Germline CDR1 is SGHKS and CDR2 is YYEKEE (reference sequence). The CDR3 totals 13 residues. The CDR3 DNA reads TGTGCCAGCAGCCAAGACATGAACACTGAAGCTTTCTTT. Amino acid sequence: CASSQDMNTEAFF.

The V and J genes are TRBV19 and TRBJ2-3, with D hard to call. CDR1 LNHDA and CDR2 SQIVND come from the germline V gene (reference sequence). V lost 7 bases, J lost 1 base, and 15 bases lay in between. This CDR3 has 15 amino acids. The CDR3 coding sequence is TGTGCCAGTATTGGGGATCCTCTAGGCACAGATACGCAGTATTTT. It codes for CASIGDPLGTDTQYF.

The chain carries TRBV18 and TRBJ2-7, with D possibly matching TRBD1 (7 bases). The V end was cut by 8 bases, the J end by 6 bases, with 11 bases between. In germline, CDR1 is KGHSH, CDR2 LQKENI. There are 11 residues in the CDR3. CDR3 bases: TGTGCCAGCGGCAGGGGGGTCGAGCAGTACTTC. Translated, it gives CASGRGVEQYF.

This clone occurred a few times. Other DNA sequences from this sample encode an identical CDR3 as well. The rearrangement joins TRBV11-2 to TRBJ2-2; D assignment may be TRBD1 or TRBD2 (5 bases each). Trimming shortened V by 4 bases and J by 2 bases, and 14 bases separated the two germline ends. The germline V gene encodes CDR1 SGHAT and CDR2 FQNNGV. This CDR3 comprises 16 residues. The CDR3 nucleotides are TGTGCCAGCAGCTCTTCCGGGACCCTAAACACCGGGGAGCTGTTTTTT. This sequence encodes CASSSSGTLNTGELFF.

The chain joins TRBV6-5 to TRBJ2-7, with D tentatively TRBD1 (5 bases). V shed 6 bases and J shed 2 bases, with 17 bases lying between them. CDR3 size: 15 residues. Germline loops: CDR1 MNHEY, CDR2 SVGAGI. The CDR3 loop reads CASRARVTGAYEQYF. The CDR3 DNA sequence: TGTGCCAGCAGGGCCCGGGTCACAGGCGCCTACGAGCAGTACTTC.

The chain joins TRBV2 to TRBJ1-2; 9 nucleotides agree with TRBD1. CDR3 length equals 15 residues. Germline-derived CDR1 and CDR2 are SNHLY and FYNNEI. Trimming cost V 4 bases and J 4 bases; bases outside gene matches: 7. This CDR3 is CASSGETGGIYGYTF. CDR3 in DNA: TGTGCCAGCAGTGGAGAGACAGGGGGGATCTATGGCTACACCTTC.

This chain links TRBV6-6 with TRBJ1-2, with D possibly being TRBD1 (5 bases). This CDR3 has 13 residues. Trimming took 5 bases from V and 4 from J, leaving 11 bases between them. Germline assignment: CDR1 MNHNY and CDR2 SVGAGI (reference sequence). CDR3: CASSPRQGYGYTF. The DNA for the CDR3 is TGTGCCAGCAGTCCTCGGCAGGGCTATGGCTACACCTTC.

This clone was observed a single time. V is TRBV4-1 and J is TRBJ2-4, with D tentatively TRBD1 (6 bases). CDR3 size: 16 residues. Germline CDR1 is MGHRA and CDR2 is YSYEKL. V was pared by 1 base and J by 0 bases, with 10 bases between. The CDR3 spells CASSQGQAVAKNIQYF. The CDR3 coding sequence is TGCGCCAGCAGCCAAGGACAGGCCGTAGCCAAAAACATTCAGTACTTC.

The V gene is TRBV20-1, the J gene TRBJ2-1; D gene unclear. Germline CDR1 reads DFQATT; CDR2 reads SNEGSKA (reference sequence). The length of the CDR3 is 11 residues. Trimming pared 1 base from V and 11 bases from J, leaving 9 bases between. CDR3 amino acids: CSARGRHQQFF. CDR3 in DNA: TGCAGTGCTAGAGGCCGACACCAGCAGTTCTTC.

This chain joins TRBV5-1 and TRBJ1-2, with 8 bases lining up with TRBD1. Germline V gene sequence: CDR1 SGHRS, CDR2 YFSETQ. The V segment lost 4 bases and the J segment 6 bases; nucleotides outside the gene matches: 8. CDR3 length: 14 amino acids. The CDR3 region has the DNA TGCGCCAGCAGCAAGGGACAGGCGCGGGATGGCTACACCTTC. Residues: CASSKGQARDGYTF. Drawing the rest from reference TRBV5-1 and TRBJ1-2, the complete variable domain is KAGVTQTPRYLIKTRGQQVTLSCSPISGHRSVSWYQQTPGQGLQFLFEYFSETQRNKGNFPGRFSGRQFSNSRSEMNVSTLELGDSALYLCASSKGQARDGYTFGSGTRLTVV.

This clone is medium-sized within its sample. This chain joins TRBV5-1 and TRBJ1-1, with TRBD1 matching over 7 bases. Germline CDR1 is SGHRS and CDR2 is YFSETQ. V was pared by 3 bases and J by 5 bases, with 10 bases of the junction left unmatched. This CDR3 is built from 15 residues. In DNA, the CDR3 is TGCGCCAGCAGCTCTAGACAGGGATCTTTTACTGAAGCTTTCTTT. Translating it yields CASSSRQGSFTEAFF.

V usage is TRBV6-1 and J usage is TRBJ1-2; D is unclear. The CDR3 length is 15 residues. V lost 5 bases, J lost 0 bases, and 13 bases lay in between. Germline CDR1 is MNHNS and CDR2 is SASEGT. Here the CDR3 reads CASSKTELTNYGYTF. The CDR3 DNA follows: TGTGCCAGCAGTAAAACAGAACTTACTAACTATGGCTACACCTTC.

This clone was found a few times. This chain joins TRBV7-2 and TRBJ2-7; 11 bases are shared with TRBD2. Losses at the gene ends were 2 bases for V and 9 bases for J; bases not matched to a gene: 3. The germline CDR1 and CDR2 sequences are SGHTA and FQGNSA. This CDR3 is 13 amino acids long. In nucleotides, the CDR3 is TGTGCCAGCAGCTTAACTAGCGGGAGCGGGCAGTACTTC. Translating gives CASSLTSGSGQYF.

The chain is built from TRBV10-1 and TRBJ2-1; D is possibly TRBD1 (5 bases). V gave up 3 bases and J gave up 10 bases, with 13 bases separating them. This CDR3 is built from 13 residues. CDR1 and CDR2 from the germline V gene are WNHNN and SYGVQD (reference sequence). In DNA, the CDR3 is TGCGCCAGCAGTGAAGGGGTAGCAGAGGAGCAGTTCTTC. Translation gives CASSEGVAEEQFF.

V gene TRBV7-2 combines with J gene TRBJ2-7, with TRBD2 matching 8 bases. The CDR3 is made up of 15 amino acids. Germline V gives CDR1 SGHTA, CDR2 FQGNSA. J lost 6 bases, V lost 5 bases, and 12 bases had no gene match. CDR3 residues: CASSPWGTRAGEQYF. DNA for the CDR3: TGTGCCAGCAGCCCTTGGGGGACTAGGGCTGGCGAGCAGTACTTC.

The V call is TRBV2, the J call TRBJ1-1; possibly TRBD1 for D (6 bases). The CDR3 contains 15 residues. Germline V CDR1 and CDR2: SNHLY, FYNNEI. V was pared by 7 bases and J by 0 bases, with 15 bases between. As DNA, the CDR3 is TGTGCCAGCAACCCCATGGGGGGGCTGAACACTGAAGCTTTCTTT. This sequence encodes CASNPMGGLNTEAFF.

The V and J genes are TRBV11-1 and TRBJ1-4, with TRBD1 matching over 7 bases. Trimming cost V 4 bases and J 7 bases; bases outside gene matches: 9. Germline CDR1 is SGHAT and CDR2 is FQDESV (reference sequence). The CDR3 runs to 15 residues. The CDR3 DNA reads TGTGCCAGCAGCTCTACCGGGACAGCGAGTGAAAAACTGTTTTTT. It encodes CASSSTGTASEKLFF.

The chain has TRBV28 and TRBJ1-1; 8 positions agree with TRBD1. Trimming cost V 6 bases and J 1 base; bases outside gene matches: 4. The CDR3 is 14 residues long. From germline, CDR1 is MDHEN and CDR2 SYDVKM. In DNA, the CDR3 is TGTGCCAGCAGCCCAGGGGGCGAGAACACTGAAGCTTTCTTT. As protein: CASSPGGENTEAFF.

This sequence joins TRBV30 and TRBJ1-2; maybe TRBD1 (5 bases). CDR3 size: 15 residues. Germline CDR1 and CDR2: GTSNPN and SVGIG (reference sequence). With 2 bases removed from V and 6 bases from J, the gap between germline ends came to 19 bases. The CDR3 DNA reads TGTGCCTGGAGTATTCCATCCAGGGCTAGGGATGGCTACACCTTC. Translated, it gives CAWSIPSRARDGYTF.